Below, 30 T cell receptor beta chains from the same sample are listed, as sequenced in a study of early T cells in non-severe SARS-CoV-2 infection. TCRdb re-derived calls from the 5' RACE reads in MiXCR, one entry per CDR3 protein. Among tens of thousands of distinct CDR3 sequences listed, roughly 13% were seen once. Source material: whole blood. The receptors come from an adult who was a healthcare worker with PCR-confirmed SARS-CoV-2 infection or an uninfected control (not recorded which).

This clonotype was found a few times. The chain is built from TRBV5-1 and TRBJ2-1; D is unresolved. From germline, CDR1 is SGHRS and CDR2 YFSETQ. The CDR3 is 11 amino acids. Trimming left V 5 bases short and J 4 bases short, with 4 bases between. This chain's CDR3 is CASRVYNEQFF. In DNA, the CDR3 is TGCGCCAGCAGGGTGTACAATGAGCAGTTCTTC. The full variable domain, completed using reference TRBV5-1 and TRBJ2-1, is KAGVTQTPRYLIKTRGQQVTLSCSPISGHRSVSWYQQTPGQGLQFLFEYFSETQRNKGNFPGRFSGRQFSNSRSEMNVSTLELGDSALYLCASRVYNEQFFGPGTRLTVL.

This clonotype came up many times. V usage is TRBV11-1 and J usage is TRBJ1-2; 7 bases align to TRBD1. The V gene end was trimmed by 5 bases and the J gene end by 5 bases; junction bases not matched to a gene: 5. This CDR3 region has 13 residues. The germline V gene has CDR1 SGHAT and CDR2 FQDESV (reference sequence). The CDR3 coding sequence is TGTGCCAGCAGCGGGAGGACAGGTTATGGCTACACCTTC. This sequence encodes CASSGRTGYGYTF.

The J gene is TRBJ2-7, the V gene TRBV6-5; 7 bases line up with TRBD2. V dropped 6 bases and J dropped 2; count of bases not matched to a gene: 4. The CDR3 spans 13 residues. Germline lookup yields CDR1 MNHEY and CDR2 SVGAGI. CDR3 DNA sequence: TGTGCCAGCAGCCGAAGCGGGACCTACGAGCAGTACTTC. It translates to CASSRSGTYEQYF.

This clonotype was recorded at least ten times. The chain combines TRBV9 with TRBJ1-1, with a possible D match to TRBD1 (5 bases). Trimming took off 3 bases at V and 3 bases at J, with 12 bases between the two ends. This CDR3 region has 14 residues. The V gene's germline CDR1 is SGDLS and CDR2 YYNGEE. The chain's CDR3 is CASSDGTAYTEAFF. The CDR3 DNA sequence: TGTGCCAGCAGCGACGGGACGGCTTACACTGAAGCTTTCTTT. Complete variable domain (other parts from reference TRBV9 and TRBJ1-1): DSGVTQTPKHLITATGQRVTLRCSPRSGDLSVYWYQQSLDQGLQFLIQYYNGEERAKGNILERFSAQQFPDLHSELNLSSLELGDSALYFCASSDGTAYTEAFFGQGTRLTVV.

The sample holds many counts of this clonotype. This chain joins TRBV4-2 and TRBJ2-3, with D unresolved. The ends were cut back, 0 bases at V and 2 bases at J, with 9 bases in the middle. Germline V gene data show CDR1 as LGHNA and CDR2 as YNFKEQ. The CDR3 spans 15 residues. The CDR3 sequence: CASSQDRTLTDTQYF. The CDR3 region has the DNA TGTGCCAGCAGCCAAGATCGTACCCTCACAGATACGCAGTATTTT.

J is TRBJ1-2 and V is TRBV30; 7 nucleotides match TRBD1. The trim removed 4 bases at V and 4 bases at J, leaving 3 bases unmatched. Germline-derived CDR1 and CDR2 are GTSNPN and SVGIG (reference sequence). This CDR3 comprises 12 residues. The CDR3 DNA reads TGTGCCTGGAAGGAGGGGGCCTATGGCTACACCTTC. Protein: CAWKEGAYGYTF.

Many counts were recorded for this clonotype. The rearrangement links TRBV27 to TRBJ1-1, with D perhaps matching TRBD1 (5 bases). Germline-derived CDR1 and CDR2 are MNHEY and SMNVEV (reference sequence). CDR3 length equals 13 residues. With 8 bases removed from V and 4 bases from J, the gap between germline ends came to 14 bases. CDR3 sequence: CASHAGVGTEAFF. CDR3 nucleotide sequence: TGTGCCAGCCATGCGGGGGTGGGCACTGAAGCTTTCTTT.

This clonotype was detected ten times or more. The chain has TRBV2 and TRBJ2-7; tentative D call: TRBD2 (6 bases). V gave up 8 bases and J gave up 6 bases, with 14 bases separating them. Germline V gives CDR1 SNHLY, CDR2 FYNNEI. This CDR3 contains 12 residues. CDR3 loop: CASQGLEAEQYF. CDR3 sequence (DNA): TGTGCCAGCCAGGGACTTGAGGCCGAGCAGTACTTC.

DNA for the CDR3: TGTGCCAGCAGCCAAGACTGGCTAGCGGGGGTGGATACGCAGTATTTT. It specifies CASSQDWLAGVDTQYF. V is TRBV14 and J is TRBJ2-3, with 10 bases aligning to TRBD2. V lost 0 bases and J lost 6; bases outside the gene matches: 6. Per germline, CDR1 SGHDN and CDR2 FVKESK. The CDR3 totals 16 residues.

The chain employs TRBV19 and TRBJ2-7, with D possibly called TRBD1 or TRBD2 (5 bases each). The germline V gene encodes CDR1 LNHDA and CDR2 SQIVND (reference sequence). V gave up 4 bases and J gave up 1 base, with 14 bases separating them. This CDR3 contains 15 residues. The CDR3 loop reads CASSTQGGGSYEQYF. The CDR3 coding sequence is TGTGCCAGTAGTACTCAGGGTGGCGGGTCCTACGAGCAGTACTTC.

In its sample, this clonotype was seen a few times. This chain's CDR3 is CASSRNQGDTQYF. CDR3 coding DNA: TGTGCCAGCAGTCGGAACCAGGGAGATACGCAGTATTTT. The chain joins TRBV12-3 or TRBV12-4 to TRBJ2-3, with D maybe TRBD1 (5 bases). This CDR3 spans 13 amino acids. Trimming pared 5 bases from V and 5 bases from J, leaving 11 bases between.

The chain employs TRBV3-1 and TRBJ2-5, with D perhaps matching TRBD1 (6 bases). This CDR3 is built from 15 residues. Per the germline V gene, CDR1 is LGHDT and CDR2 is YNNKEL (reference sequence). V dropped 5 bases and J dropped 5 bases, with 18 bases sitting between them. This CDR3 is CASSTAGAGKETQYF. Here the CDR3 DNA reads TGTGCCAGCAGCACAGCAGGGGCTGGGAAGGAGACCCAGTACTTC.

CDR3 DNA: TGTGCCAGCAGTTTATTCCTTCAGAGAACGAACACCGGGGAGCTGTTTTTT. It encodes CASSLFLQRTNTGELFF. This rearrangement joins TRBV28 to TRBJ2-2; D ambiguous. Germline V gene data show CDR1 as MDHEN and CDR2 as SYDVKM. This CDR3 has 17 residues. V was clipped by 1 base and J by 0 bases, with 12 bases between them. Using reference TRBV28 and TRBJ2-2 for the parts outside the CDR3, the full variable domain is DVKVTQSSRYLVKRTGEKVFLECVQDMDHENMFWYRQDPGLGLRLIYFSYDVKMKEKGDIPEGYSVSREKKERFSLILESASTNQTSMYLCASSLFLQRTNTGELFFGEGSRLTVL.

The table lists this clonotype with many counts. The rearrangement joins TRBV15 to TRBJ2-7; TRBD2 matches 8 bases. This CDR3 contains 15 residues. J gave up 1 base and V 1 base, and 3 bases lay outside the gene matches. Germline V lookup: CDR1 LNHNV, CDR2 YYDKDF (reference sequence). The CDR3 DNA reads TGTGCCACCAGCAGAGTCTTAGCGGGGTCCTACGAGCAGTACTTC. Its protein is CATSRVLAGSYEQYF.

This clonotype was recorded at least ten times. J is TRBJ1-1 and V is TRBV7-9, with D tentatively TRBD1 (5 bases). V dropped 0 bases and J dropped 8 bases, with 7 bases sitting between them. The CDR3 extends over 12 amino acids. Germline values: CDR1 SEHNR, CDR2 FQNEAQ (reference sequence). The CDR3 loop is CASSLAGAEAFF. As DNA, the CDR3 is TGTGCCAGCAGCTTAGCAGGGGCGGAAGCTTTCTTT.

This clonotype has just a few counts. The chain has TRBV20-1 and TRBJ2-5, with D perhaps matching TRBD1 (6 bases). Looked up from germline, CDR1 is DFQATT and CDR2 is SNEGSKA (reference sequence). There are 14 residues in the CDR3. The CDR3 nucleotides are TGCAGCCGACAAGGACAGATCTACCAAGAGACCCAGTACTTC. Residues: CSRQGQIYQETQYF.

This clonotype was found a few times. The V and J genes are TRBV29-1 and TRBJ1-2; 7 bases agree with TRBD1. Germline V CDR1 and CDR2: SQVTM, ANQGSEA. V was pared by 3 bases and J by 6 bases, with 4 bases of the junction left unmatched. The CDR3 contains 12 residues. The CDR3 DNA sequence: TGCAGCGTTGATGGGACAGCCGATGGCTACACCTTC. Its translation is CSVDGTADGYTF.

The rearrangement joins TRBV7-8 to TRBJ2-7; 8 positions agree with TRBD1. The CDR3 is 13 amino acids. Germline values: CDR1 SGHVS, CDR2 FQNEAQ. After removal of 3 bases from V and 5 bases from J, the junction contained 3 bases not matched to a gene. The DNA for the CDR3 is TGTGCCAGCAGCTTTGGACAGGGCCACGAGCAGTACTTC. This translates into CASSFGQGHEQYF.

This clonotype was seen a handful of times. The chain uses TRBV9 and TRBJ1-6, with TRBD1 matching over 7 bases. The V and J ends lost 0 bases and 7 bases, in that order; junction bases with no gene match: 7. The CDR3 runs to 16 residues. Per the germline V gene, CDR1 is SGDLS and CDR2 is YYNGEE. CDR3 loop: CASSVGVGTENSPLHF. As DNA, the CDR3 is TGTGCCAGCAGCGTAGGTGTTGGGACAGAGAATTCACCCCTCCACTTT.

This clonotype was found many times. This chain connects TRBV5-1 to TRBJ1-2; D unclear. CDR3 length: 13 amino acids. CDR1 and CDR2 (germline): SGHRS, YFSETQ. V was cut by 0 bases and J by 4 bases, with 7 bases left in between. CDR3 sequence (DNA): TGCGCCAGCAGCTTGGAACTGGTCTATGGCTACACCTTC. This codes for CASSLELVYGYTF.

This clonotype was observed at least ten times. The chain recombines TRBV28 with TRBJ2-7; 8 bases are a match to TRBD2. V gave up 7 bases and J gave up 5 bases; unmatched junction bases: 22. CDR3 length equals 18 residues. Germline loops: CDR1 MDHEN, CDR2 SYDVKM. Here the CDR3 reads CASKFMGTSGTFRDEQYF. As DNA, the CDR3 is TGTGCCAGCAAGTTTATGGGGACTAGTGGGACCTTTCGGGACGAGCAGTACTTC.

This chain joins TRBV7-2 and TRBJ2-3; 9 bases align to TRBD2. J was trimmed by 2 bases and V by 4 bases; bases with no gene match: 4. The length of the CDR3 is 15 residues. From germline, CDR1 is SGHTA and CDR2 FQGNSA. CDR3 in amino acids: CASSWLAGTTDTQYF. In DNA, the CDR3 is TGTGCCAGCAGCTGGCTAGCGGGGACCACAGATACGCAGTATTTT.

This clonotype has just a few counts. The CDR3 is CASSPPSESGEKLFF. The CDR3 DNA sequence: TGTGCCAGCTCACCACCGAGCGAAAGCGGGGAAAAACTGTTTTTT. The J gene is TRBJ1-4, the V gene TRBV18; D is undetermined. The CDR3 has 15 amino acids. Trimming shortened V by 0 bases and J by 8 bases, and 13 bases separated the two germline ends. CDR1 KGHSH and CDR2 LQKENI come from the germline V gene. Full variable domain (remainder filled in from reference TRBV18 and TRBJ1-4): NAGVMQNPRHLVRRRGQEARLRCSPMKGHSHVYWYRQLPEEGLKFMVYLQKENIIDESGMPKERFSAEFPKEGPSILRIQQVVRGDSAAYFCASSPPSESGEKLFFGSGTQLSVL.

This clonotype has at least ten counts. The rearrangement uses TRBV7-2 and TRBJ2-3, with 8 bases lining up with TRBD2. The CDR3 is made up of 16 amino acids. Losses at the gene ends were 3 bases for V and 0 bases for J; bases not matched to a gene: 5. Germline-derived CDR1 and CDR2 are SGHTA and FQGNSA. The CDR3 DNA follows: TGTGCCAGCAGCTTCTTTAGCGGGACCAGCACAGATACGCAGTATTTT. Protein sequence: CASSFFSGTSTDTQYF.

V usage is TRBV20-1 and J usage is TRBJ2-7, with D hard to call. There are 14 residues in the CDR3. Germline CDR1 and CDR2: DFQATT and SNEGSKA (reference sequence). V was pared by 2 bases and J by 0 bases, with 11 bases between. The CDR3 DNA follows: TGCAGTGCTAGACGGGCCAAGAGCTCCTACGAGCAGTACTTC. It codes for CSARRAKSSYEQYF.

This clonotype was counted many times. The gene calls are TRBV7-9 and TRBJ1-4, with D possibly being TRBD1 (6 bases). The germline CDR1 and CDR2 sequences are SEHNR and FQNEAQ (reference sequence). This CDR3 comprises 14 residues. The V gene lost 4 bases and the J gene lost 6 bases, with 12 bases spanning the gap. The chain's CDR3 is CASSYGGADEKLFF. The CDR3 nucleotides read TGTGCCAGCAGCTACGGGGGCGCCGATGAAAAACTGTTTTTT.

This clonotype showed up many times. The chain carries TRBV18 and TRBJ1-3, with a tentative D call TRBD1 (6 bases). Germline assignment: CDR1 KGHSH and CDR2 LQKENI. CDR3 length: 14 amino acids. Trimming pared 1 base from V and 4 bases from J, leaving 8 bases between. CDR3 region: CASSPLDRGNTIYF. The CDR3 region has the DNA TGTGCCAGCTCACCACTTGACAGGGGAAACACCATATATTTT.

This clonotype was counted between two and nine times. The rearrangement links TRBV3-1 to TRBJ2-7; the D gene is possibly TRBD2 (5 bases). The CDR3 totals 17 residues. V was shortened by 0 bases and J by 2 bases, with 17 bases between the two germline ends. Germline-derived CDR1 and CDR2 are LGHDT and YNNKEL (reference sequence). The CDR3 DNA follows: TGTGCCAGCAGCCAAGATTCTTTGAGCCGGACTCCCTACGAGCAGTACTTC. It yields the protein CASSQDSLSRTPYEQYF.

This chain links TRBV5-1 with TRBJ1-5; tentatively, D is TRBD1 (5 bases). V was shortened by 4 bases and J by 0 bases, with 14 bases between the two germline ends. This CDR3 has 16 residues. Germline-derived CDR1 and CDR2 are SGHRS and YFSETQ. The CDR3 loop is CASSPGQGGSNQPQHF. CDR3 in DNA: TGCGCCAGCAGCCCAGGCCAGGGAGGTAGCAATCAGCCCCAGCATTTT. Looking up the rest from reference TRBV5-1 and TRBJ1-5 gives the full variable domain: KAGVTQTPRYLIKTRGQQVTLSCSPISGHRSVSWYQQTPGQGLQFLFEYFSETQRNKGNFPGRFSGRQFSNSRSEMNVSTLELGDSALYLCASSPGQGGSNQPQHFGDGTRLSIL.

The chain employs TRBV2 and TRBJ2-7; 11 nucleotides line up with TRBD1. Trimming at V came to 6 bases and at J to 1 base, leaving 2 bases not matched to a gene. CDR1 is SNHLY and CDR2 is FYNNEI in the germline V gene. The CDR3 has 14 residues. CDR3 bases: TGTGCCAGCAGGGGGACAGGGGGATCCTACGAGCAGTACTTC. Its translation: CASRGTGGSYEQYF.